This TCR beta chain was captured in a study of T cell responses to AZD1222 COVID-19 vaccine. Broader study findings: The study sampled repertoires only after the peak T cell response.

Clones were read by immunoSEQ multiplex PCR, and TCRdb kept only the in-frame ones, dropping some. This sample has about 180,000 clones, with 80% to 90% found just once. On this clone: Its target is unknown.

Germline V gives CDR1 SNHLY, CDR2 FYNNEI. The CDR3 extends over 16 amino acids. V was clipped by 0 bases and J by 2 bases; unmatched bases: 4. The sequence was collected from an adult who received the MenACWY meningococcal vaccine as a control. Sequenced material: peripheral blood, taken 28 days after the second dose of the MenACWY control vaccine. V gene TRBV2 combines with J gene TRBJ1-5, with 7 bases fitting TRBD1. CDR3 nucleotide sequence: TGTGCCAGCAGTGAAGCAACAGGGGTGGGCAATCAGCCCCAGCATTTT. Translated: CASSEATGVGNQPQHF.